The entry below gives a single TCR beta chain sequence along with its context. CDR1 is MNHNS and CDR2 is SASEGT in the germline V gene. CDR3 length: 16 residues. Losses at the gene ends were 1 base for V and 4 bases for J; bases not matched to a gene: 6. This sample was included in a study of immune evolution from preneoplasia to lung adenocarcinoma. TCRdb keeps only in-frame clones here, not all; method: immunoSEQ multiplex PCR. The table shows about 3,600 clones, with less than 60% occurring only once. The chain combines TRBV6-1 with TRBJ2-2; 7 bases agree with TRBD1. The source of this sequence is a person in their fifties or sixties with lung adenocarcinoma. The sample was FFPE normal lung tissue adjacent to the tumor. CDR3 protein: CASSEEETGTTGELFF. CDR3 bases: TGTGCCAGCAGTGAAGAGGAGACAGGGACCACCGGGGAGCTGTTTTTT.